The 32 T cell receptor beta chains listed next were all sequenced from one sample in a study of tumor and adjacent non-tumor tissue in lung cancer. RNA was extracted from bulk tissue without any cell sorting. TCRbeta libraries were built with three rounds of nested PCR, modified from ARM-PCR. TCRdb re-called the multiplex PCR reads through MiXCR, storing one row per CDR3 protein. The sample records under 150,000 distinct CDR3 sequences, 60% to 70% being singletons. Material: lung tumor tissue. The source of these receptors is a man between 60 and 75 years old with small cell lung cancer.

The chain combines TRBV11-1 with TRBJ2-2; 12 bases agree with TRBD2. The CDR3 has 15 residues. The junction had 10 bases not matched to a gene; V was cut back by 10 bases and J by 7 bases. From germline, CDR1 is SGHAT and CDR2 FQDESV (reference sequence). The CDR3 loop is CAICWTSGNIGELFF. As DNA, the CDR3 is TGTGCCATCTGTTGGACTAGCGGGAATATCGGGGAGCTGTTTTTT.

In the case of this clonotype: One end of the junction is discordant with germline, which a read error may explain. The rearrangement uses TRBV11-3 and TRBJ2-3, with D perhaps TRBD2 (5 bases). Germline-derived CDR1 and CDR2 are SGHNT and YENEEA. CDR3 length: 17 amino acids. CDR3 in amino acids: CTSSGTESGSPTDMQYF. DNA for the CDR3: TGTACCAGCAGCGGAACAGAGAGCGGTTCCCCCACAGATATGCAGTATTTT.

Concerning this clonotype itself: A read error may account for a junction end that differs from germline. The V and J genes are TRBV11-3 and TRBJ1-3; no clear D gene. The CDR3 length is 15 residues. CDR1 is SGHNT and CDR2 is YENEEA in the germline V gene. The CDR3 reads CAGSLEGSPVNTIYF. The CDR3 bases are TGTGCCGGCAGCTTAGAAGGGTCCCCTGTAAACACCATATATTTT.

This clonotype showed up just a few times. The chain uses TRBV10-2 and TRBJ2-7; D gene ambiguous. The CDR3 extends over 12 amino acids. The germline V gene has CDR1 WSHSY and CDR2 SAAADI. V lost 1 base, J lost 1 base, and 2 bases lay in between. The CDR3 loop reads CASSELSYEQYV. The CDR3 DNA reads TGCGCCAGCAGTGAGTTGTCCTACGAGCAGTACGTC.

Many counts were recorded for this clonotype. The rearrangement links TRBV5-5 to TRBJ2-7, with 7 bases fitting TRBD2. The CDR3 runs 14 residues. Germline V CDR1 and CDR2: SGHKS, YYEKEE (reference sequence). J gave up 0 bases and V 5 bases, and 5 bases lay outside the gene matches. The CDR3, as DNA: TGTGCCAGCAGGCCTAGCGGCATCTCCTACGAGCAGTACGTC. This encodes CASRPSGISYEQYV.

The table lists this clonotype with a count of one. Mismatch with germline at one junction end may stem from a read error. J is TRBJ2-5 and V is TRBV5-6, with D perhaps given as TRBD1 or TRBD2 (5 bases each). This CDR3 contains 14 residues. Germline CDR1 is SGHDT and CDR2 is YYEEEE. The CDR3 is CTSRRRAGGEAQYF. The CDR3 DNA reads TGTACCAGCCGCCGGAGAGCTGGGGGTGAGGCCCAGTACTTC.

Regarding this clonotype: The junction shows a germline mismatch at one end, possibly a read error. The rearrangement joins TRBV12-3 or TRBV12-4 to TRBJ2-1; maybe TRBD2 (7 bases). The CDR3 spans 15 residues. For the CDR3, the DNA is TGTGCCAGCAGTAAAAGGGGGGGGACTTACAATGGGCAGTTCTTC. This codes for CASSKRGGTYNGQFF.

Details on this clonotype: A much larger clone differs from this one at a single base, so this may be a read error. Written as DNA, the CDR3 is TGCAGCGACACCGGGACAGGGGTCTCGAACACCGGGGAGCTGTTTTTT. The encoded protein is CSDTGTGVSNTGELFF. This chain uses TRBV29-1 with TRBJ2-2; 10 bases are shared with TRBD1. Per the germline V gene, CDR1 is SQVTM and CDR2 is ANQGSEA. The CDR3 loop spans 16 amino acids. The V segment lost 7 bases and the J segment 0 bases; nucleotides outside the gene matches: 8.

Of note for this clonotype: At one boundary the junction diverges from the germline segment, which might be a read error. The CDR3 DNA reads as TGTGCCAGCAGCTTAGAAGGGCTTAACTCCTGCAATGAGCAATTCTTC. Protein sequence: CASSLEGLNSCNEQFF. The rearrangement joins TRBV11-3 to TRBJ2-1; D unresolved. The germline CDR1 and CDR2 sequences are SGHNT and YENEEA. The length of the CDR3 is 16 residues.

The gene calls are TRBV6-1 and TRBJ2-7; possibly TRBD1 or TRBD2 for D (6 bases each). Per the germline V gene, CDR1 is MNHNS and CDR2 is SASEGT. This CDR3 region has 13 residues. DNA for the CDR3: TGTGCCAGCAGTGAAGTAGGGGGGTACGGGCAGTACGTC. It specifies CASSEVGGYGQYV.

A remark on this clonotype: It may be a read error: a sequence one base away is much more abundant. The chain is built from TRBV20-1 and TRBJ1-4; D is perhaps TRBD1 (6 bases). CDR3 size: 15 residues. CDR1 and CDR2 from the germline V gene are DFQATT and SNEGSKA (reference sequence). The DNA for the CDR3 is TGCAGAGCTAGAGACCTTGGGGGGGCCGCTGAAAAACTGTTTTTT. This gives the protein CRARDLGGAAEKLFF.

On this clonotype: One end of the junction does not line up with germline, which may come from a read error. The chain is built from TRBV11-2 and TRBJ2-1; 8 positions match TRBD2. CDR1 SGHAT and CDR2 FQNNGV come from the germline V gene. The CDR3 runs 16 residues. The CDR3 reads CANSLGITGGPGGHFF. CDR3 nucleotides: TGTGCCAACAGCTTAGGCATAACGGGAGGGCCCGGGGGGCATTTCTTC.

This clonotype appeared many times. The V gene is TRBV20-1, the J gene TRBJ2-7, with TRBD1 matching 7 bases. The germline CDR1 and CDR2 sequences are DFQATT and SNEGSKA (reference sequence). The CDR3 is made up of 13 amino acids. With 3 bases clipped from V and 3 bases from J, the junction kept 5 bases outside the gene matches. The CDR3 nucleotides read TGCAGTGCTAGTAATACAGGGGTCTACGAGCAGTACTTC. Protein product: CSASNTGVYEQYF.

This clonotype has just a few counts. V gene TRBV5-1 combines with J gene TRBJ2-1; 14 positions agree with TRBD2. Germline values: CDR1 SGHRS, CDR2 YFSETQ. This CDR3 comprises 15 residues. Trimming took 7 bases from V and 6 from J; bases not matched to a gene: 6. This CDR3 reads CASFGTSGRRNEQFF. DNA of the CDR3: TGCGCCAGCTTCGGGACTAGCGGGAGACGCAATGAGCAGTTCTTC. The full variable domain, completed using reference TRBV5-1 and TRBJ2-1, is KAGVTQTPRYLIKTRGQQVTLSCSPISGHRSVSWYQQTPGQGLQFLFEYFSETQRNKGNFPGRFSGRQFSNSRSEMNVSTLELGDSALYLCASFGTSGRRNEQFFGPGTRLTVL.

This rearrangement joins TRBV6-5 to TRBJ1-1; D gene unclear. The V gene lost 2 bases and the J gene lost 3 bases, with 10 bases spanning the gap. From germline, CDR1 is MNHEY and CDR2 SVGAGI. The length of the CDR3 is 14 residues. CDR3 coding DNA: TGTGCCAGCAGTTACCAGTGGGATGACACTGAAGCTTTCTTT. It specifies CASSYQWDDTEAFF.

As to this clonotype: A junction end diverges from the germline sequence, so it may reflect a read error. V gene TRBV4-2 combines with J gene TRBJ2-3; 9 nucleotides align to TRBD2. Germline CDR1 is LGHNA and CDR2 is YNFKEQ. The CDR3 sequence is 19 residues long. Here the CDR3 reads CASSQVRLAGDTSTDTRYF. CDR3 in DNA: TGTGCCAGCAGCCAAGTAAGGTTAGCGGGAGATACCAGCACAGATACGCGGTATTTT.

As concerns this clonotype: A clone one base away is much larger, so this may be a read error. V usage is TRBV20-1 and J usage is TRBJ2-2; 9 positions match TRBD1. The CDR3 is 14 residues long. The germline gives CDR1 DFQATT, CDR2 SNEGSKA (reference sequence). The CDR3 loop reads CSTRDRGTGGELFF. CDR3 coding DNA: TGCAGTACTAGAGACAGGGGGACCGGCGGGGAGCTGTTTTTT.

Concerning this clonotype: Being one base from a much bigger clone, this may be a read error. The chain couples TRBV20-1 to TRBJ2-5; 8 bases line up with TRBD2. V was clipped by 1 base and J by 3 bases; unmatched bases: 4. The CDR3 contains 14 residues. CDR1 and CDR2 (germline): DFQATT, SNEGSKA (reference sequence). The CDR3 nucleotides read TGCAGTGCTAGAGGGCTTAGCGGGGAAGAGACCCAGTACTTC. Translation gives CSARGLSGEETQYF.

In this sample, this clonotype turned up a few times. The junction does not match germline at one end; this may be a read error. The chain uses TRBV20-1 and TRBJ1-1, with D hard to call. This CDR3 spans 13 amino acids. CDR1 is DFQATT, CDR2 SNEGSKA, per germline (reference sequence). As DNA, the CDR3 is TGCAGTGCTAAGGATAGATCGAACACTGAAACTTTCTTT. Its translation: CSAKDRSNTETFF.

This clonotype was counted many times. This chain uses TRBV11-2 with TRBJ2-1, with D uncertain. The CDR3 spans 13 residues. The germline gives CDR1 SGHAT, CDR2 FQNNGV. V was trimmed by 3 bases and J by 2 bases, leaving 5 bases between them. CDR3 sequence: CASSLNTYNEQFF. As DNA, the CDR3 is TGTGCCAGCAGCTTGAATACCTACAATGAGCAGTTCTTC.

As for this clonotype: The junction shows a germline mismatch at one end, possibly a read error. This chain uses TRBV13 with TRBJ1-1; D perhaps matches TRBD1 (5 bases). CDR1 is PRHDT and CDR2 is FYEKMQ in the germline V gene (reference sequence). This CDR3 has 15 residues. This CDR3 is CANRTRGGTNTEVFF. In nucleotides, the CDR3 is TGTGCCAACAGGACTCGGGGAGGCACGAACACTGAAGTTTTCTTT.

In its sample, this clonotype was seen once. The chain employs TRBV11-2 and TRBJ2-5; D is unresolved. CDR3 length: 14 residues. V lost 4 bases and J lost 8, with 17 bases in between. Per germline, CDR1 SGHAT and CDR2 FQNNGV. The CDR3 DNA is TGTGCCAGCAGCTCCCTGACCCTAGGAGATACCCAGTACTTC. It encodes CASSSLTLGDTQYF.

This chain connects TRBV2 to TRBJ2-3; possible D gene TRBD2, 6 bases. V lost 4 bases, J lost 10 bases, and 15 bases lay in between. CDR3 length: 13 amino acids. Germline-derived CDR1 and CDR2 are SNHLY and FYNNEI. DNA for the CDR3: TGTGCCAGCAGTGTGGAGGGCAGGGCGGCGCAGTATTTT. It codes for CASSVEGRAAQYF. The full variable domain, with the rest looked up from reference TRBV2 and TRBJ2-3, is EPEVTQTPSHQVTQMGQEVILRCVPISNHLYFYWYRQILGQKVEFLVSFYNNEISEKSEIFDDQFSVERPDGSNFTLKIRSTKLEDSAMYFCASSVEGRAAQYFGPGTRLTVL.

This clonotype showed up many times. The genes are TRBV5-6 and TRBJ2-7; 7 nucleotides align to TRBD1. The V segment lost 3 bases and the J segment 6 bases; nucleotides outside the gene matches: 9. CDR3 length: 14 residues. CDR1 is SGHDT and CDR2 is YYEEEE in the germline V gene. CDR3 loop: CASSWGQNSLEQYV. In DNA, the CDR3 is TGTGCCAGCAGCTGGGGACAGAACTCGCTCGAGCAGTACGTC.

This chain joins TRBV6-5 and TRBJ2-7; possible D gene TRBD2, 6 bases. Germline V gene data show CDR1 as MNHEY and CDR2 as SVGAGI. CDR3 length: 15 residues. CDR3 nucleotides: TGTCCCAGCAGTGGGAGGCTAGTGCCAGGCTACGAGCAGTACGTC. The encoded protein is CPSSGRLVPGYEQYV.

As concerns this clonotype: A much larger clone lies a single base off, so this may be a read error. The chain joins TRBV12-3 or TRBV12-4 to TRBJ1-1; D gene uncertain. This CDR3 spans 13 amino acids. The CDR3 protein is CASTHITNTDAFF. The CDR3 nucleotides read TGTGCCAGCACCCATATCACAAACACTGATGCTTTCTTT.

DNA for the CDR3: TGCAGTGCCAGAAATCAGGGGCAGGGTACGCAGTATTTT. Translation: CSARNQGQGTQYF. The chain has TRBV20-1 and TRBJ2-3; possible D gene TRBD1, 6 bases. This CDR3 has 13 residues. Germline V lookup: CDR1 DFQATT, CDR2 SNEGSKA (reference sequence). V was cut by 6 bases and J by 8 bases, with 18 bases left in between.

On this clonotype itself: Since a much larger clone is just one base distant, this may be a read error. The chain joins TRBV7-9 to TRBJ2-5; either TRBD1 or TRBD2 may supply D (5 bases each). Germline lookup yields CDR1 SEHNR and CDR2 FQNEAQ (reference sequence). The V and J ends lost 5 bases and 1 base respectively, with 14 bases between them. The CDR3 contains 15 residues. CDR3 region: CASSPMGTLQETQYF. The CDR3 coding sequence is TGTGCCAGCAGCCCAATGGGGACCCTCCAAGAGACCCAGTACTTC.

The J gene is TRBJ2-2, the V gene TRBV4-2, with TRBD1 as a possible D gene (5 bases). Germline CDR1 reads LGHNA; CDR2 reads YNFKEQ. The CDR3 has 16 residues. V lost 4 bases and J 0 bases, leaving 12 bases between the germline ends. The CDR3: CASSPTDRTNTGELFF. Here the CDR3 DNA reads TGTGCCAGCAGCCCGACCGACAGAACGAACACCGGGGAGCTGTTTTTT.

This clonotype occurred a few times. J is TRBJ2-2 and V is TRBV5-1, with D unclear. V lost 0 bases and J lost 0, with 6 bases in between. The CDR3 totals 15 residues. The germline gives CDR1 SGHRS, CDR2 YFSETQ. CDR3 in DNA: TGCGCCAGCAGCTTGGTTGGCGCGAACACCGGGGAGCTGTTTTTT. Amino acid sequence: CASSLVGANTGELFF. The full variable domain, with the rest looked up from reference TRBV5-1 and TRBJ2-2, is KAGVTQTPRYLIKTRGQQVTLSCSPISGHRSVSWYQQTPGQGLQFLFEYFSETQRNKGNFPGRFSGRQFSNSRSEMNVSTLELGDSALYLCASSLVGANTGELFFGEGSRLTVL.

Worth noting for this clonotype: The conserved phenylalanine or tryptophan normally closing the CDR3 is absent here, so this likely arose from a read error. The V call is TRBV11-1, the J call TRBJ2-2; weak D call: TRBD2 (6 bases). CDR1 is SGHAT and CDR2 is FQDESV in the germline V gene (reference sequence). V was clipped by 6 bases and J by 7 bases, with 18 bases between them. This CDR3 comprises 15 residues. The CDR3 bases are TGTGCCAGCAGTTGGACTATCGGGAATATCGGGGAGCTGTTTTTG. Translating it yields CASSWTIGNIGELFL.

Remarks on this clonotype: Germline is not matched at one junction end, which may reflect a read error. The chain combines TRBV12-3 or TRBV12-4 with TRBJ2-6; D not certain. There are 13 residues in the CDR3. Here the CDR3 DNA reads TGTGCCAGCTGTTTAGCTGGGGCCAACGTCCTGACTTTC. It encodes CASCLAGANVLTF.